This paragraph covers one T cell receptor (beta chain) sequence. This clonotype was seen a handful of times. The antigen this receptor binds is unknown. Base qualities are missing; no much larger clone stands one base away. The data belong to a study of T cells in Graves' hyperthyroidism and ophthalmopathy (dated by TCRdb to between 2019 and 2020). Concerning the study at large: Peripheral blood samples were taken at the time of initial diagnosis, prior to any treatment. An independent validation cohort of fewer than 20 hyperthyroidism patients and about 15 patients who later progressed to ophthalmopathy tested prospective prediction of ophthalmopathy. Once sampling was done, hyperthyroidism patients were given methimazole at a starting dose of 30 mg daily, whereas ophthalmopathy patients were given high-dose intravenous methylprednisolone. For training and testing, the 100 or so patients in the discovery cohort were randomly divided in a 7:3 ratio. In addition, the study compared T-cell repertoires in thyroid tissue and in blood from roughly 6 Graves' hyperthyroidism patients. The paper describes TCR Vbeta CDR3 sequencing of 120 to 150 peripheral blood samples, made up of some 42 ophthalmopathy patients, 70 to 80 hyperthyroidism patients and 17 progressor patients. TCR V-J signatures able to tell the groups apart were searched for in a discovery cohort of 90 to 100 patients, of whom more than 40 had Graves' ophthalmopathy and 57 had stable Graves' hyperthyroidism.

The TCR beta CDR3 regions were amplified from the RNA transcripts. A first-round RT-PCR of the TCR CDR3 used the HTBI primer set with the Qiagen OneStep RT-PCR kit. Libraries were constructed in a second round of multiplex PCR, after which size selection and purification were carried out. The libraries were sequenced on an Illumina HiSeq2000 using paired-end 100 bp reads. In the original analysis: SOAPnuke was used to process the raw data, removing reads that contained adapters or uncalled bases, had a mean Phred below 15, or lacked an exact match to the constant primer or identifier. High-quality paired reads were merged with COPE v1.2.5, and unique nucleotide sequences were defined as clonotypes. MiTCR v1.1 was used to align clonotypes to the IMGT TRBV, TRBD and TRBJ reference segments. Only V-J combinations with frequency above 0.0001, covering about 99% of repertoires, were analysed. The TCS score was defined as the ratio of F50 (clonal expansion) to E x V (chaos), calculated using BLOSUM62-based TCRdist between CDR3 peptides within each V-J. Welch's t-statistics and random forest reduced approximately 520 V-J features to some 14, which were used in a naive Bayes classifier (R e1071). TCRdb took the public reads, trimmed them with fastp at Q25, ran MiXCR for clone calling and kept in-frame beta chains. Rows are combined by CDR3 protein, so each entry shows the most common genes and DNA. TCRdb assigned the V and J calls; the authors' analysis was not used. Here the sample has over 400,000 distinct CDR3 sequences; 22% occur a single time. The ten most abundant clones make up approximately 49% of the sample.

The research as a whole found: A 13 V-J signature model separated ophthalmopathy from stable hyperthyroidism, with 87.88% sensitivity and 81% to 82% specificity in cross-validation and 80%/75% in testing. Most expanded thyroid clonotypes (frequency above 0.001) were also found in blood, which suggests that blood repertoires may mirror thyroid immune responses. In validation, the model predicted progression to ophthalmopathy a median of 6.5 months before onset, with roughly 70% sensitivity and roughly 73% specificity. No statistical method was used to fix the sample size in advance, and group allocation was not hidden from the investigators.

From a lookup of the germline V gene (reference sequence), CDR1 and CDR2 are LNHNV and YYDKDF. The CDR3 measures 17 amino acids from cysteine to phenylalanine. Only the CDR3 DNA stays, 51 bases, in frame from base 1. The germline V end is reduced by 1 base and the J end by 2 bases; junction bases left unmatched: 5. Ophthalmopathy patients had moderately to severely active disease, Clinical Activity Score of at least 3, NOSPECS grade of at least 4, and duration under 3 months. The study excluded patients with uncontrolled infections, other autoimmune diseases, pregnancy or lactation. Clinical symptoms, serum thyroxine and TRAb, thyroid ultrasound, and orbital computed tomography formed the basis for the diagnoses. Ficoll-Paque density gradient centrifugation was used to isolate PBMCs from approximately 10 ml of fresh peripheral blood. Total RNA was extracted using Trizol reagent, and RNA quality was assessed on an Agilent 2100 Bioanalyzer.

The source of this sequence is a woman in her 70s with Graves' ophthalmopathy. The chain is encoded by TRBV15 joined to TRBJ1-5; TRBD1 fits 10 bases in the junction. The specimen sequenced was blood. DNA sequence: TGTGCCACCAGCAGAGGCTCCGGGACAGGGGGCAATCAGCCCCAGCATTTT. Translated, this is CATSRGSGTGGNQPQHF.